This T cell receptor beta chain was recorded in a study of T cells after yellow fever vaccination. Notes on the study in general: Some clonotypes, a small share, were shared between CD4 and CD8 compartments.

Trimming left V 3 bases short and J 8 bases short, with 17 bases between. This CDR3 comprises 15 residues. The germline CDR1 and CDR2 sequences are SGHDT and YYEEEE. TCRdb used MiXCR to reprocess the 5' RACE reads, holding one entry per CDR3 protein. The data contain hundreds of thousands of distinct CDR3 sequences, around an eighth of them singletons. About this clonotype: Its target is unknown.

This specimen consisted of PBMCs, obtained on the day of the yellow fever booster vaccination. The clonotype was recovered from a man in his thirties or forties who received the YFV17D yellow fever vaccine. The chain joins TRBV5-6 to TRBJ1-4; no firm D call. The CDR3 sequence is CASSSMDLVNEKLFF. DNA for the CDR3: TGTGCCAGCAGCTCGATGGACCTCGTGAACGAAAAACTGTTTTTT.